Listed below are T cell receptor beta chains from one sample, sequenced in a study of T cells after yellow fever vaccination. TCRdb reanalysed the 5' RACE reads using MiXCR and keeps one entry per CDR3 protein. The sample lists over 300,000 distinct CDR3 sequences, approximately 7% occurring once. The sequencing used PBMCs, collected about 41 days after the first yellow fever vaccination. The receptors originated from a young man who received the YFV17D yellow fever vaccine. Both conserved end residues are part of each CDR3. The order of the fields is clone size, J gene, V gene, D gene, CDR3 DNA, CDR3 protein. A D gene is named only where the DNA matches it firmly. For some rows the clone size is stated as once, few or many, or as a class when expanded; others skip it.

abundance: -; j_gene: TRBJ1-4; v_gene: TRBV20-1; d_gene: -; CDR3nt: TGCAGTGCCCCCTTACTGGGAGAAAAACTGTTTTTT; CDR3aa: CSAPLLGEKLFF
abundance: -; j_gene: TRBJ2-5; v_gene: TRBV7-2; d_gene: -; CDR3nt: TGTGCCAGCAGCTTAGTTAGAGGGGACCAAGAGACCCAGTACTTC; CDR3aa: CASSLVRGDQETQYF
abundance: few; j_gene: TRBJ2-1; v_gene: TRBV27; d_gene: -; CDR3nt: TGTGCCAGTACAATCGGGGGCCTCACCTACAATGAGCAGTTCTTC; CDR3aa: CASTIGGLTYNEQFF
abundance: -; j_gene: TRBJ1-2; v_gene: TRBV7-9; d_gene: TRBD1; CDR3nt: TGTGCCAGCAGCTTATGGGACAGGGTTACCACTGGCTACACCTTC; CDR3aa: CASSLWDRVTTGYTF
abundance: few; j_gene: TRBJ2-1; v_gene: TRBV18; d_gene: -; CDR3nt: TGTGCCAGCTCATGGACCACGGGGTCGGGCTCCTACAATGAGCAGTTCTTC; CDR3aa: CASSWTTGSGSYNEQFF
abundance: few; j_gene: TRBJ1-5; v_gene: TRBV12-5; d_gene: -; CDR3nt: TGTGCTAGTGCCTTGACGGATTTGCAGCCCCAGCATTTT; CDR3aa: CASALTDLQPQHF
abundance: -; j_gene: TRBJ2-5; v_gene: TRBV5-4; d_gene: -; CDR3nt: TGTGCCAGTACTGCCGGGCCCTTGTACCAAGAGACCCAGTACTTC; CDR3aa: CASTAGPLYQETQYF
abundance: few; j_gene: TRBJ2-1; v_gene: TRBV30; d_gene: TRBD2; CDR3nt: TGTGCCTGGAGTTATGGACTAGCGGGGAGCAATGAGCAGTTCTTC; CDR3aa: CAWSYGLAGSNEQFF
abundance: -; j_gene: TRBJ2-3; v_gene: TRBV4-3; d_gene: -; CDR3nt: TGCGCCAGCAGCCAAGTATACCAGGCAGATACGCAGTATTTT; CDR3aa: CASSQVYQADTQYF
abundance: -; j_gene: TRBJ2-1; v_gene: TRBV28; d_gene: TRBD1; CDR3nt: TGTGCCAGCAGTTCGACCGGGACAGGGTTTTATGAGCAGTTCTTC; CDR3aa: CASSSTGTGFYEQFF
abundance: few; j_gene: TRBJ1-3; v_gene: TRBV4-1; d_gene: -; CDR3nt: TGCGCCAGTAACAGGGTCGCCGGGGGTGGAAACACCATATATTTT; CDR3aa: CASNRVAGGGNTIYF
abundance: few; j_gene: TRBJ2-3; v_gene: TRBV4-1; d_gene: -; CDR3nt: TGCGCCAGCAGCCAACCCGGGACTCCCCGCGGGGAGACGCAGTATTTT; CDR3aa: CASSQPGTPRGETQYF
abundance: many; j_gene: TRBJ1-1; v_gene: TRBV5-1; d_gene: TRBD1; CDR3nt: TGCGCCAGCAGCTCCCACGGGACAGACACTGAAGCTTTCTTT; CDR3aa: CASSSHGTDTEAFF
abundance: -; j_gene: TRBJ1-3; v_gene: TRBV5-1; d_gene: -; CDR3nt: TGCGCCAGCAGCCCGGGTGAAACTGGAAACACCATATATTTT; CDR3aa: CASSPGETGNTIYF
abundance: few; j_gene: TRBJ1-2; v_gene: TRBV10-3; d_gene: -; CDR3nt: TGTGCCATCAGTGAGTCGAGGTCTGGAGCATATGGCTACACCTTC; CDR3aa: CAISESRSGAYGYTF
abundance: many; j_gene: TRBJ2-7; v_gene: TRBV4-2; d_gene: -; CDR3nt: TGTGCCAGCAGCCAAGAAGGTTGGGGGCAGAGCTCCTACGAGCAGTACTTC; CDR3aa: CASSQEGWGQSSYEQYF
abundance: few; j_gene: TRBJ2-3; v_gene: TRBV7-3; d_gene: TRBD1; CDR3nt: TGTGCCAGCAGCACTATCGGACAGGGCACAGATACGCAGTATTTT; CDR3aa: CASSTIGQGTDTQYF
abundance: -; j_gene: TRBJ1-1; v_gene: TRBV6-1; d_gene: TRBD1; CDR3nt: TGTGCCAGCAGAGAACAGGGGAGGAACACTGAAGCTTTCTTT; CDR3aa: CASREQGRNTEAFF
abundance: few; j_gene: TRBJ2-2; v_gene: TRBV11-2; d_gene: TRBD2; CDR3nt: TGTGCCAGCAGCTACAGACTAGCGGCGAACACCGGGGAGCTGTTTTTT; CDR3aa: CASSYRLAANTGELFF
abundance: -; j_gene: TRBJ1-6; v_gene: TRBV27; d_gene: -; CDR3nt: TGTGCCAGCAGTTTAAGGGAGGCTTCACCCCTCCACTTT; CDR3aa: CASSLREASPLHF
abundance: -; j_gene: TRBJ1-2; v_gene: TRBV2; d_gene: TRBD1; CDR3nt: TGTGCCAGCAGTTTCGACAGGGGGCTAGGTAACTATGGCTACACCTTC; CDR3aa: CASSFDRGLGNYGYTF
abundance: many; j_gene: TRBJ2-7; v_gene: TRBV6-6; d_gene: -; CDR3nt: TGTGCCAGCAGTATGCTGTACGAGCAGTACTTC; CDR3aa: CASSMLYEQYF
abundance: many; j_gene: TRBJ2-1; v_gene: TRBV12-3/TRBV12-4; d_gene: -; CDR3nt: TGTGCCAGCAGTCCTGACACCTACAATGAGCAGTTCTTC; CDR3aa: CASSPDTYNEQFF
abundance: many; j_gene: TRBJ2-1; v_gene: TRBV7-8; d_gene: -; CDR3nt: TGTGCCAGCAGCTTAGGCTCGAAAGAGCAGTTCTTC; CDR3aa: CASSLGSKEQFF
abundance: -; j_gene: TRBJ2-7; v_gene: TRBV7-2; d_gene: TRBD1; CDR3nt: TGTGCCAGCAGCAAGACAGGGGGCTACGAGCAGTACTTC; CDR3aa: CASSKTGGYEQYF
abundance: -; j_gene: TRBJ1-5; v_gene: TRBV5-1; d_gene: TRBD1; CDR3nt: TGCGCCTCCACCGGGACAGGATATCAGCCCCAGCATTTT; CDR3aa: CASTGTGYQPQHF
abundance: -; j_gene: TRBJ2-3; v_gene: TRBV6-1; d_gene: -; CDR3nt: TGTGCCAGCAGTCAAACCTTCACAGATACGCAGTATTTT; CDR3aa: CASSQTFTDTQYF
abundance: -; j_gene: TRBJ2-5; v_gene: TRBV3-1; d_gene: TRBD1; CDR3nt: TGTGCCACCAGCCAAGACACCGGGACAGCGAGTGGGACCCAGTACTTC; CDR3aa: CATSQDTGTASGTQYF
abundance: many; j_gene: TRBJ2-1; v_gene: TRBV7-6; d_gene: TRBD2; CDR3nt: TGTGCCAGCAGCTTCGAACTAGCGGGGGACCACAATGAGCAGTTCTTC; CDR3aa: CASSFELAGDHNEQFF
abundance: -; j_gene: TRBJ1-5; v_gene: TRBV19; d_gene: -; CDR3nt: TGTGCCAGTAAGGACGGGGCAGCTTTCAATCAGCCCCAGCATTTT; CDR3aa: CASKDGAAFNQPQHF
abundance: few; j_gene: TRBJ1-6; v_gene: TRBV3-1; d_gene: -; CDR3nt: TGTGCCAGCAGGAAACCGGATTCACCCCTCCACTTT; CDR3aa: CASRKPDSPLHF
abundance: few; j_gene: TRBJ1-2; v_gene: TRBV6-2/TRBV6-3; d_gene: -; CDR3nt: TGTGCCAGCACGAGGCAGAACTATGGCTACACCTTC; CDR3aa: CASTRQNYGYTF
abundance: -; j_gene: TRBJ2-5; v_gene: TRBV19; d_gene: TRBD2; CDR3nt: TGTGCCAGTAGCACAGCGGGGGTGGAGACCCAGTACTTC; CDR3aa: CASSTAGVETQYF
abundance: few; j_gene: TRBJ2-5; v_gene: TRBV20-1; d_gene: -; CDR3nt: TGCAGTGCTAAAACTCTAGGGCCCCCAGAGACCCAGTACTTC; CDR3aa: CSAKTLGPPETQYF
abundance: few; j_gene: TRBJ2-5; v_gene: TRBV18; d_gene: -; CDR3nt: TGTGCCAGCTCACCCCAGGGGTATGGAGAGACCCAGTACTTC; CDR3aa: CASSPQGYGETQYF
abundance: -; j_gene: TRBJ1-3; v_gene: TRBV7-9; d_gene: -; CDR3nt: TGTGCCAGCAGCGAATGGGGGCTATCTGGAAACACCATATATTTT; CDR3aa: CASSEWGLSGNTIYF
abundance: few; j_gene: TRBJ2-7; v_gene: TRBV12-3/TRBV12-4; d_gene: TRBD1; CDR3nt: TGTGCCAGCAGGGAACGGGACAGGGTAGGAGAGCAGTACTTC; CDR3aa: CASRERDRVGEQYF
abundance: few; j_gene: TRBJ1-4; v_gene: TRBV6-1; d_gene: -; CDR3nt: TGTGCCAGCAGCCCGACGGGGGGACGATTTTACAAACTGTTTTTT; CDR3aa: CASSPTGGRFYKLFF
abundance: -; j_gene: TRBJ2-3; v_gene: TRBV7-2; d_gene: -; CDR3nt: TGTGCCAGCAGCCCGAGGCGGGCAACAGATACGCAGTATTTT; CDR3aa: CASSPRRATDTQYF
abundance: many; j_gene: TRBJ2-7; v_gene: TRBV6-1; d_gene: -; CDR3nt: TGTGCCAGCAGTCTCCTAGGGGAAACCCCCTACGAGCAGTACTTC; CDR3aa: CASSLLGETPYEQYF
abundance: few; j_gene: TRBJ2-4; v_gene: TRBV12-3/TRBV12-4; d_gene: -; CDR3nt: TGTGCCAGCAGTAAGGGGGGTGCCAAAAACATTCAGTACTTC; CDR3aa: CASSKGGAKNIQYF